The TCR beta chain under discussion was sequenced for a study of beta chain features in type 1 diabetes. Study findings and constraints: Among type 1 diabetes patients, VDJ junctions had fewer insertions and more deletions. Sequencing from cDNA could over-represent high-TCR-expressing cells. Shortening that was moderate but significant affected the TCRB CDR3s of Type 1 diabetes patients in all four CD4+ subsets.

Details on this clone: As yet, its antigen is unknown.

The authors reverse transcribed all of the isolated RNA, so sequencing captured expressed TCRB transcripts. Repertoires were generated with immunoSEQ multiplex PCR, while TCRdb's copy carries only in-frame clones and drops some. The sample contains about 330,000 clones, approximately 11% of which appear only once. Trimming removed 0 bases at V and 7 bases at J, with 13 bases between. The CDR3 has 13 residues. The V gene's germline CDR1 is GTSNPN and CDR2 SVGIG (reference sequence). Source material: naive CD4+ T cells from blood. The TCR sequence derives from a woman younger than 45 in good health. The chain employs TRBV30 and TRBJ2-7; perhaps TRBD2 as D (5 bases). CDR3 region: CAWSVFQPGEQYF. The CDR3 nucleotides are TGTGCCTGGAGTGTATTTCAGCCGGGGGAGCAGTACTTC.